This T cell receptor beta chain was sequenced for a study of monozygotic twins with inflammatory bowel disease. Study-wide results and caveats: With others, IBD patients shared fewer clonotypes than healthy twins did, especially with disease activity.

On this clonotype: Antigen: not known.

TCRdb reprocessed the 5' RACE reads, keeping one entry per CDR3 protein, no DNA. Here the sample table reports around 40,000 distinct CDR3 sequences. Germline assignment: CDR1 MGHRA and CDR2 YSYEKL. The CDR3 runs to 19 residues. This chain connects TRBV4-1 to TRBJ1-4; TCRdb's D call of TRBD1 is untestable without DNA. Input material: blood. This sequence originates from a human donor with ulcerative colitis or Crohn's disease, or a healthy co-twin of an affected twin (not recorded which). The CDR3 loop reads CASSPYPDRGQGNNEKLFF.